The text below deals with one T cell receptor beta chain. This clone's antigen is unknown. Base qualities are missing; no much larger clone stands one base away. Inclusive of the bounding cysteine and phenylalanine, the CDR3 is 14 residues long. Of all the DNA, just the CDR3 is kept, 42 bases in frame from base 1. Trimming takes 0 bases from V and 5 bases from J, and the germline ends sit 11 bases apart. CDR1 and CDR2, looked up from the germline V gene, are SGHRS and YFSETQ. This record comes from a study of blood T cell repertoires in COVID-19 (dated by TCRdb to the early 2020s). For context, the study as a whole: Samples from collaborators originated in the United States, Italy and Spain and spanned both the acute and convalescent phases of COVID-19. The prospective study material was composed of cDNA or gDNA derived from T cells, B-cell-depleted T cells, or PBMCs. The dataset comprised deeply sampled blood TCRbeta repertoires from subjects exposed to, actively infected with, or recovered from COVID-19. The repertoires were made available in a free public database intended to serve as a resource for research on the immune response to SARS-CoV-2. Samples were obtained from the ongoing ImmuneRACE study (first 160 participants) and from 1,254 subjects provided by 6 global collaborators. A de-identified subject ID, COVID-19 status, age in years and sex were almost always included in the sample metadata. Where available, HLA class I and class II types were taken from metadata supplied by the sample provider and were not determined by assay-based typing.

TCRbeta CDR3 regions were amplified from genomic DNA using the immunoSEQ Assay, a bias-controlled multiplex PCR. In the paper's pipeline: Within the assay, amplification of reference gene primers was used to estimate how many nucleated cells each sample contained. To quantify the absolute abundance of each unique TCRbeta CDR3 rearrangement, sequence reads were collapsed and filtered. For each sample, productive Simpson clonality was calculated by taking the square root of Simpson's diversity index across productive rearrangements. Held by TCRdb, this immuneACCESS table contains in-frame sequences only and omits some clones. Under half of the omission traces to an unresolved V gene where checked; the cause of the rest is unknown. D and trimming were read from the DNA, whereas the V and J calls and clone size are those reported in that table. Here the sample has more than 300,000 clones; 86% occur a single time. The ten largest clones add up to about 1.6% of the sample.

Collaborating institutions collected whole blood in K2EDTA tubes following their own protocols. For TCRbeta analysis, collaborators shipped samples in one of three forms: frozen whole blood, isolated PBMCs, or DNA extracted from either of those sample types. Summary of the overall study and its limitations: The quantity of clinical and demographic metadata differed by source and by participant and was supplied without curation.

The V gene is TRBV5-1 and the J gene is TRBJ2-5; the D region possibly corresponds to TRBD1 (5 bases align). Sequencing was done on a sample of peripheral blood. The clonotype comes from a woman in her forties or fifties with acute or convalescent COVID-19. The sequenced DNA: TGCGCCAGCAGCTTGGTAGACAGTACGGAGACCCAGTACTTC. Its protein product is CASSLVDSTETQYF.